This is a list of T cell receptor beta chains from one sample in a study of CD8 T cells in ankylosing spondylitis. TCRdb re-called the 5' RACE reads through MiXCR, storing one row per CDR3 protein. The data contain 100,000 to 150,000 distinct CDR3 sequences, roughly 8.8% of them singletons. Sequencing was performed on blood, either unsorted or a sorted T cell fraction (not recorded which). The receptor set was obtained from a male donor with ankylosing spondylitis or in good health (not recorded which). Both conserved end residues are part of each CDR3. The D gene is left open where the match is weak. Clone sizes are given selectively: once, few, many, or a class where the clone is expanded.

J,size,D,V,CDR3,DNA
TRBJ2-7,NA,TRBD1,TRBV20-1,CSARDRVFLTYEQYF,TGCAGTGCTAGGGACAGGGTTTTCCTAACCTACGAGCAGTACTTC
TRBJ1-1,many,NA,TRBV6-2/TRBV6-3,CASSPAGGDTEAFF,TGTGCCAGCAGCCCCGCGGGGGGCGATACTGAAGCTTTCTTT
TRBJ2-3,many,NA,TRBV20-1,CSARDRPITDTQYF,TGCAGTGCTAGAGATCGGCCCATTACAGATACGCAGTATTTT
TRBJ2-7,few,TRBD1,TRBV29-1,CSGGDPGQGYEQYF,TGCAGCGGCGGTGACCCGGGACAGGGTTACGAGCAGTACTTC
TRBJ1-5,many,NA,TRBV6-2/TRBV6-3,CASEGPPQHF,TGTGCCAGCGAGGGGCCGCCCCAGCATTTT
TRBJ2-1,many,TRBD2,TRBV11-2,CASSLEGTSGRYYNEQFF,TGTGCCAGCAGCTTAGAGGGGACTAGCGGGAGGTACTACAATGAGCAGTTCTTC
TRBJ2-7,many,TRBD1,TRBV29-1,CSVGVTGGSYEQYF,TGCAGCGTGGGGGTGACAGGGGGCTCATACGAGCAGTACTTC
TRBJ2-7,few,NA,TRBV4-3,CASSQDWSLLLNEQYF,TGCGCCAGCAGCCAAGATTGGTCTCTCCTACTCAACGAGCAGTACTTC
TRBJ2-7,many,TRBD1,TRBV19,CASSKRDREYEQYF,TGTGCCAGTAGTAAAAGGGACAGGGAATACGAGCAGTACTTC
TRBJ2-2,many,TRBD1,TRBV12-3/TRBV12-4,CASSYSGTGNTGELFF,TGTGCCAGCAGTTACTCCGGGACAGGGAACACCGGGGAGCTGTTTTTT
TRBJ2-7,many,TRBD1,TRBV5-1,CASSLAWDRPYEQYF,TGCGCCAGCAGCTTGGCTTGGGACAGACCATACGAGCAGTACTTC
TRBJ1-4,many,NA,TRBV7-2,CASSSRFATNEKLFF,TGTGCCAGCAGCTCCCGATTTGCAACTAATGAAAAACTGTTTTTT
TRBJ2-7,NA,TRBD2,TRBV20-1,CSARLAGGRNEQYF,TGCAGTGCTAGGCTAGCGGGAGGAAGAAACGAGCAGTACTTC
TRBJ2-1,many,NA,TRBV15,CATSRDRQRIYNEQFF,TGTGCCACCAGCAGAGATCGTCAGCGCATCTACAATGAGCAGTTCTTC
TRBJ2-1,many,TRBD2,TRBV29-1,CSVEDRAGGPYNEQFF,TGCAGCGTTGAAGATCGGGCGGGAGGGCCCTACAATGAGCAGTTCTTC
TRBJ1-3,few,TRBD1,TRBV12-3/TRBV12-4,CASRTGGSGNTIYF,TGTGCCAGCAGGACAGGGGGGTCCGGAAACACCATATATTTT
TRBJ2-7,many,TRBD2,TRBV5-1,CASSNGRDYSYEQYF,TGCGCCAGCAGCAATGGTCGGGACTACTCCTACGAGCAGTACTTC
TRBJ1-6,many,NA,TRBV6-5,CASSYQGQNSPLHF,TGTGCCAGCAGTTATCAGGGTCAAAATTCACCCCTCCACTTT